This record covers a single TCR beta chain. This clonotype was observed many times. Its antigen is still unknown. No quality values exist for individual bases; no much larger clone is one base distant. This entry belongs to a study of T cells in Graves' hyperthyroidism and ophthalmopathy (dated by TCRdb to between 2018 and 2021). At the level of the whole study: Peripheral blood samples were taken at initial diagnosis, before any treatment was given. TCR V-J signatures able to tell the groups apart were searched for in a discovery cohort of 90 to 100 patients, of whom 43 had Graves' ophthalmopathy and about 55 had stable Graves' hyperthyroidism. In about 6 Graves' hyperthyroidism patients, the study also compared T-cell repertoires from thyroid tissue with T-cell repertoires from blood. An independent validation cohort of around 19 hyperthyroidism patients and over 15 patients who later progressed to ophthalmopathy tested prospective prediction of ophthalmopathy. The 95 to 100 discovery patients were divided at random into training and test sets in a 7:3 ratio. The paper reports TCR Vbeta CDR3 sequencing of approximately 140 peripheral blood samples: 40 to 45 ophthalmopathy, around 80 hyperthyroidism and around 17 progressor patients. After sampling, hyperthyroidism patients received methimazole starting at 30 mg daily, and ophthalmopathy patients received high-dose intravenous methylprednisolone.

Stable Graves' hyperthyroidism was defined as the absence of progression to ophthalmopathy over 18 months of follow-up. Hyperthyroidism patients were aged 18 to 65 years and newly diagnosed, with disease duration of less than 2 months. Any patient with an uncontrolled infection, another autoimmune disease, pregnancy or lactation was excluded. Diagnoses relied on clinical symptoms, serum thyroxine and TRAb, thyroid ultrasound and orbital computed tomography. PBMCs were separated from 8 to 10 ml of fresh peripheral blood using Ficoll-Paque density gradient centrifugation. Total RNA was extracted using Trizol reagent, and RNA quality was assessed on an Agilent 2100 Bioanalyzer. Amplification of TCR beta CDR3 regions was carried out from RNA transcripts. A first-round RT-PCR of the TCR CDR3 used the HTBI primer set with the Qiagen OneStep RT-PCR kit. The libraries were constructed in a second round of multiplex PCR and then size-selected and purified. Sequencing of the libraries was done on an Illumina HiSeq2000 using paired-end 100 bp reads. From the authors' description of their analysis: Raw data were processed with SOAPnuke, discarding reads with adapters, uncalled bases, mean Phred below 15, or no exact constant-primer or identifier match. COPE v1.2.5 was used to merge high-quality paired reads, and clonotypes were defined as unique nucleotide sequences. MiTCR v1.1 was used to align clonotypes to the IMGT TRBV, TRBD and TRBJ reference segments. The analysis was restricted to V-J combinations with a frequency above 0.0001, which together covered 98% to 99.2% of the repertoires. The TCS score was defined as the ratio of F50 (clonal expansion) to E x V (chaos), calculated using BLOSUM62-based TCRdist between CDR3 peptides within each V-J. Welch's t-statistics and random forest reduced roughly 500 V-J features to about 13, which were used in a naive Bayes classifier (R e1071). TCRdb trimmed public reads at Q25 via fastp, called clones via MiXCR and kept in-frame beta chains. All rows with the same CDR3 protein become a single entry with the most common DNA and genes. The V and J calls come from TCRdb's annotation, not from the publication. The sample has around 500,000 distinct CDR3 sequences on record, less than 15% of them singletons. The ten largest clones take up about 14% of the sample.

General study outcomes and caveats: Ophthalmopathy was separated from stable hyperthyroidism by a 13 V-J signature model, with 85% to 90% sensitivity and 81% to 83% specificity obtained in cross-validation and 80%/75% obtained in testing. Most expanded thyroid clonotypes (frequency above 0.001) were also detected in blood, suggesting blood repertoires may reflect thyroid immune responses. During validation, the model predicted progression to ophthalmopathy a median of about 5.9 months ahead of onset, with around 71% sensitivity and roughly 75% specificity. No statistical method was used to fix the sample size in advance, and group allocation was not hidden from the investigators.

What was sequenced was blood. This TCR was sampled from a woman aged 40-49 years with Graves' hyperthyroidism.

The DNA is as follows: TGTGCCTGGATGGACGGGGATAATTCACCCCTCCACTTT. Its translation reads: CAWMDGDNSPLHF. The chain was built from TRBV30 and TRBJ1-6; the D gene lacks a confident call. Reading from cysteine to phenylalanine, the CDR3 counts 13 amino acids. Here the CDR3 DNA is all that survives: 39 bases in frame from base 1. The V end loses 4 bases and the J end loses 5 bases, and a stretch of 9 bases separates them. Reading the germline V gene (reference sequence) gives CDR1 GTSNPN and CDR2 SVGIG. With all but the CDR3 taken from the reference TRBV30 and TRBJ1-6 genes, the full variable domain is: SQTIHQWPATLVQPVGSPLSLECTVEGTSNPNLYWYRQAAGRGLQLLFYSVGIGQISSEVPQNLSASRPQDRQFILSSKKLLLSDSGFYLCAWMDGDNSPLHFGNGTRLTVT.